This entry lists 7 T cell receptor beta chains sequenced from one sample in a study of blood T cell repertoires in COVID-19. Method: immunoSEQ multiplex PCR; TCRdb's copy keeps in-frame clones and lacks some. The table records fewer than 150,000 clones, under 90% of them present only once. Sample: peripheral blood. All receptors derive from a human donor in a cohort sampled during active COVID-19.

In its sample, this clone was seen a few times. The chain is built from TRBV19 and TRBJ2-7; D is perhaps TRBD2 (6 bases). V lost 2 bases and J lost 3, with 14 bases in between. CDR1 LNHDA and CDR2 SQIVND come from the germline V gene (reference sequence). The CDR3 extends over 15 amino acids. This CDR3 reads CASSISGTQVYEQYF. The CDR3 DNA reads as TGTGCCAGTAGTATATCGGGGACTCAGGTCTACGAGCAGTACTTC. The complete variable domain, with remaining parts taken from reference TRBV19 and TRBJ2-7, reads DGGITQSPKYLFRKEGQNVTLSCEQNLNHDAMYWYRQDPGQGLRLIYYSQIVNDFQKGDIAEGYSVSREKKESFPLTVTSAQKNPTAFYLCASSISGTQVYEQYFGPGTRLTVT.

This clone was seen only a few times. The V and J genes are TRBV19 and TRBJ2-2; 7 bases are a match to TRBD2. V trimming: 10 bases; J trimming: 5 bases; junction bases outside the gene matches: 16. Germline CDR1 LNHDA, CDR2 SQIVND (reference sequence). The CDR3 length is 16 residues. The CDR3 region has the DNA TGTGCCACCACGACCTTAGCGGGTCCGGGGACCGGGGAGCTGTTTTTT. Protein: CATTTLAGPGTGELFF.

The V call is TRBV4-3, the J call TRBJ2-1; 7 bases map to TRBD2. The V gene end was trimmed by 1 base and the J gene end by 4 bases; junction bases not matched to a gene: 13. Per germline, CDR1 LGHNA and CDR2 YSLEER. The CDR3 runs to 18 residues. CDR3 protein: CASSQGHRASGLYNEQFF. The CDR3 DNA is TGCGCCAGCAGCCAAGGCCACAGAGCTAGCGGATTATACAATGAGCAGTTCTTC.

This clone was observed once. V usage is TRBV9 and J usage is TRBJ1-3, with TRBD1 matching 9 bases. The CDR3 has 15 residues. Germline lookup yields CDR1 SGDLS and CDR2 YYNGEE. With V trimmed by 4 bases and J by 3 bases, 5 bases remained unmatched. In DNA form, the CDR3 reads TGTGCCAGCAGCATCGACAGGGGGAGTGGAAACACCATATATTTT. Its translation: CASSIDRGSGNTIYF. The whole variable domain, filled in from reference TRBV9 and TRBJ1-3, reads DSGVTQTPKHLITATGQRVTLRCSPRSGDLSVYWYQQSLDQGLQFLIQYYNGEERAKGNILERFSAQQFPDLHSELNLSSLELGDSALYFCASSIDRGSGNTIYFGEGSWLTVV.

The chain links TRBV6-5 to TRBJ1-2, with unresolved D. The CDR3 extends over 11 amino acids. Germline assignment: CDR1 MNHEY and CDR2 SVGAGI. V was shortened by 2 bases and J by 8 bases, with 6 bases between the two germline ends. The DNA for the CDR3 is TGTGCCAGCAGTTACGAGGGCGGCTACACCTTC. This gives the protein CASSYEGGYTF.

This clone was observed a few times. This chain connects TRBV6-2 or TRBV6-3 to TRBJ1-1; 10 bases align to TRBD1. Germline lookup yields CDR1 MNHEY and CDR2 SVGEGT. CDR3 length: 17 amino acids. With V trimmed by 2 bases and J by 3 bases, 9 bases remained unmatched. DNA of the CDR3: TGTGCCAGCAGTTACCTTACCGGGACAGGGGTGGACACTGAAGCTTTCTTT. It encodes CASSYLTGTGVDTEAFF.

This clone was seen a single time. This chain joins TRBV5-4 and TRBJ2-1; 11 bases line up with TRBD2. Trimming at V came to 2 bases and at J to 2 bases, leaving 3 bases not matched to a gene. Germline CDR1 is SGHNT and CDR2 is YYREEE (reference sequence). This CDR3 is 16 amino acids long. For the CDR3, the DNA is TGTGCCAGCAGCTTCCTAGCGGGGGGCACCTACAATGAGCAGTTCTTC. Protein: CASSFLAGGTYNEQFF.